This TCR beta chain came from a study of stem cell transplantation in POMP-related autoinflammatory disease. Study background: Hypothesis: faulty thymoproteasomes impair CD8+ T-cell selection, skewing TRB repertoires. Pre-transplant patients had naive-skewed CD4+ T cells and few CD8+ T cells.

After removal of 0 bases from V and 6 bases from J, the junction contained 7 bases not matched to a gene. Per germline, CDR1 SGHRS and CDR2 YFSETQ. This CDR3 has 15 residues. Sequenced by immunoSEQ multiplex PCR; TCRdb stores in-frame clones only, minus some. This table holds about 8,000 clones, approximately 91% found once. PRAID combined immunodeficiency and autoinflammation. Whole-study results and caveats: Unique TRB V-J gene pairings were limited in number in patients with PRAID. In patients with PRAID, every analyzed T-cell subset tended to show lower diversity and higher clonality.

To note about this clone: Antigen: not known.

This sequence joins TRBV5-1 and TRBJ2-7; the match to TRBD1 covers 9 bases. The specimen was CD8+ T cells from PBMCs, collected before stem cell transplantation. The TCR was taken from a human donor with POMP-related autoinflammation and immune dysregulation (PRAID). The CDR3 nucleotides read TGCGCCAGCAGCTTGGCTCGACAGGGGGTCGGCGAGCAGTACTTC. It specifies CASSLARQGVGEQYF.